This TCR beta chain was sequenced in a study of cytomegalovirus exposure and HLA in healthy donors. General study findings and limits: At a 0.05 false discovery rate, a later analysis found 18,000 or so TCR beta sequences to be associated with HLA alleles. Analyses of presence and absence presupposed an approximately uniform sequencing depth across donors.

Details on this clone: Its target is not known.

The PCR was carried out with 60 Vbeta primers and 13 Jbeta primers. TCRdb keeps only in-frame clones here, not all; method: immunoSEQ multiplex PCR. The data contain 65,000 to 80,000 clones, nearly 80% of them singletons. Trimming removed 10 bases from V and 3 bases from J, with 15 bases in between. Germline CDR1 MDHEN, CDR2 SYDVKM. The CDR3 runs 14 residues. Sequenced input: PBMCs. The J gene is TRBJ1-4, the V gene TRBV28, with D perhaps TRBD1 (6 bases). The TCR originated in a woman aged 35 to 49 in good health and CMV-seropositive. The CDR3 sequence is CATKGGGANEKLFF. The CDR3 region has the DNA TGTGCCACCAAAGGGGGTGGAGCTAATGAAAAACTGTTTTTT.